This T cell receptor beta chain was retrieved from a study of T cell responses to AZD1222 COVID-19 vaccine. This table comes from immunoSEQ multiplex PCR, and its TCRdb copy is limited to in-frame clones, with some not included. The table has 75,000 to 100,000 clones, 65% to 90% seen once. The CDR3 has 14 residues. This chain joins TRBV21-1 and TRBJ2-7; the DNA was not compared with TRBD1, the D call given in the table. TRBV21-1 constitutes a pseudogene. This sample comprised peripheral blood, obtained on day 0 of AZD1222 vaccination. The source of this sequence is an adult in good health. The CDR3 loop is CASSKVRGRWEQYF. The CDR3, as DNA: TGTGCCAGCAGCAAAGTTAGGGGCCGGTGGGAGCAGTACTTC.